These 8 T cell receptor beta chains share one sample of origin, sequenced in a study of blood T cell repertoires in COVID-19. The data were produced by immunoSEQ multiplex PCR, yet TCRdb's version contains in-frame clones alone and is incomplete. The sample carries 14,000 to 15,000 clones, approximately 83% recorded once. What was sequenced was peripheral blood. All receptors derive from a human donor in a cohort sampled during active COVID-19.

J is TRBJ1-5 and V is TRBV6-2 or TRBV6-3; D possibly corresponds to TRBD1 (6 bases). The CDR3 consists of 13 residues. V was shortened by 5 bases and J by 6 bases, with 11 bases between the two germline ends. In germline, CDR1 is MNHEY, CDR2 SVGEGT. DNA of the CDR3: TGTGCCAGCAGTCCGACAGGTTTTCAGCCCCAGCATTTT. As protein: CASSPTGFQPQHF.

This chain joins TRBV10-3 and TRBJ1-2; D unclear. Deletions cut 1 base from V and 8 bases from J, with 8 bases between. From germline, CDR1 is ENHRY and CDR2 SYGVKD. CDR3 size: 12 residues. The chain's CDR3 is CAISEYRNGYTF. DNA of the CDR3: TGTGCCATCAGTGAGTATAGAAACGGCTACACCTTC.

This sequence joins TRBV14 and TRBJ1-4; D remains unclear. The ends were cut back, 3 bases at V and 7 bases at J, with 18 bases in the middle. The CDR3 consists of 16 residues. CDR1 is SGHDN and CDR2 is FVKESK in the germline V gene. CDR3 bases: TGTGCCAGCAGCCAGTCAAATTGGCGAGCGGTTGAAAAACTGTTTTTT. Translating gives CASSQSNWRAVEKLFF.

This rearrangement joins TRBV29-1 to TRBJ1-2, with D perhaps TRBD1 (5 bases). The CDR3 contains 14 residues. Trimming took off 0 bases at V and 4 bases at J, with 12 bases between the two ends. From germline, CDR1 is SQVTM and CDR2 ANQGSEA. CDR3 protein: CSVEDLWGGYGYTF. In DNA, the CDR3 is TGCAGCGTTGAAGATCTGTGGGGCGGCTATGGCTACACCTTC.

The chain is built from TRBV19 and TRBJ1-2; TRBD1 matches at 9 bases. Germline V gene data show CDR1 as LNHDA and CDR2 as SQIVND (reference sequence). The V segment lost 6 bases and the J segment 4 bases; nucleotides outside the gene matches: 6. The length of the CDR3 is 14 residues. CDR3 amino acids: CASRRTGAVYGYTF. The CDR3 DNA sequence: TGTGCCAGTAGAAGGACAGGGGCCGTCTATGGCTACACCTTC. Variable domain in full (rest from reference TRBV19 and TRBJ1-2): DGGITQSPKYLFRKEGQNVTLSCEQNLNHDAMYWYRQDPGQGLRLIYYSQIVNDFQKGDIAEGYSVSREKKESFPLTVTSAQKNPTAFYLCASRRTGAVYGYTFGSGTRLTVV.

The CDR3 region is CASSLGTGDSPLHF. CDR3 in DNA: TGTGCCAGCAGCCTCGGGACAGGGGATTCACCCCTCCACTTT. This chain uses TRBV7-2 with TRBJ1-6; 10 bases are a match to TRBD1. The CDR3 spans 14 residues. The germline V gene encodes CDR1 SGHTA and CDR2 FQGNSA. After removal of 5 bases from V and 8 bases from J, the junction contained 3 bases not matched to a gene.

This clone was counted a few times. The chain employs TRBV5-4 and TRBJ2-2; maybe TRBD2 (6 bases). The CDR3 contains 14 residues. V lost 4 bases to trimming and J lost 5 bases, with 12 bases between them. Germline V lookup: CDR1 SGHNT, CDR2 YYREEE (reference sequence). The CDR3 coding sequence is TGTGCCAGCAGCGGGGACTCCACGACCGGGGAGCTGTTTTTT. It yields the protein CASSGDSTTGELFF.

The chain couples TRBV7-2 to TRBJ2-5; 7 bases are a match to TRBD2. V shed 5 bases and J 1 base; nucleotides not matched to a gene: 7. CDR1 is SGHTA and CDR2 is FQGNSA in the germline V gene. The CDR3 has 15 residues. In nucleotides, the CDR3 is TGTGCCAGCAGCCCAGGGACTACCCCCCAAGAGACCCAGTACTTC. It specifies CASSPGTTPQETQYF.